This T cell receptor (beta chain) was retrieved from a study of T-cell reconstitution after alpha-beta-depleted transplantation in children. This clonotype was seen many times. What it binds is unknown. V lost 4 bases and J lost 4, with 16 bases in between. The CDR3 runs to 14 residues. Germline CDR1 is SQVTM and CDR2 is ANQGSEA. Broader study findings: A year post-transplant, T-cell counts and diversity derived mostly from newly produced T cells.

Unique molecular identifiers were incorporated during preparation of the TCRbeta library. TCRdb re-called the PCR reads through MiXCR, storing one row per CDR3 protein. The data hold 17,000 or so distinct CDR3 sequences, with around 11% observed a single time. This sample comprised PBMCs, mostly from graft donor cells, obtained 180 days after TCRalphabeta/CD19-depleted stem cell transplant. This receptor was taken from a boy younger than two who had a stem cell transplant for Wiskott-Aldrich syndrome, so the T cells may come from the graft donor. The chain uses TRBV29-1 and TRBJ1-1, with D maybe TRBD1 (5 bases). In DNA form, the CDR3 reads TGCAGCGTTGTCCTCCATATCGGGGGCACTGAAGCTTTCTTT. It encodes CSVVLHIGGTEAFF.